The 8 T cell receptor beta chains below were found in one sample sequenced in a study of glioma-infiltrating T cells. TCR alpha and beta CDR3 regions were amplified from RNA using iRepertoire nested multiplex PCR. TCRdb called the multiplex PCR reads again in MiXCR, with one record for every CDR3 protein. Of around 99,000 distinct CDR3 sequences in the sample, about 25% are singletons; the top ten hold 35%. The sequenced sample was glioma tissue, nonneoplastic brain tissue, or PBMCs (not recorded which). The receptors were sampled from a human donor with low-grade glioma or glioblastoma, undergoing nonglioma brain surgery, or in good health (not recorded which).

This clonotype was counted ten times or more. The chain carries TRBV19 and TRBJ1-5; 7 nucleotides line up with TRBD1. The CDR3 spans 13 residues. The germline CDR1 and CDR2 sequences are LNHDA and SQIVND (reference sequence). The V gene end was trimmed by 10 bases and the J gene end by 9 bases; junction bases not matched to a gene: 12. The DNA of the CDR3 is TGTGCCATCGGGACAGCGAAAAGCCGGCCCCAGCATTTT. Translating it yields CAIGTAKSRPQHF.

This clonotype was picked up many times. The chain couples TRBV11-3 to TRBJ2-1; D is possibly TRBD2 (7 bases). CDR3 length: 15 amino acids. Trimming shortened V by 8 bases and J by 7 bases, and 21 bases separated the two germline ends. The germline gives CDR1 SGHNT, CDR2 YENEEA. The CDR3 reads CASHGGRLAGNEQFF. The CDR3 DNA reads TGTGCCAGCCACGGGGGGCGACTAGCCGGGAATGAGCAGTTCTTC.

This clonotype has just a few counts. The J gene is TRBJ2-7, the V gene TRBV14; D gene uncertain. The CDR3 has 15 amino acids. V was pared by 0 bases and J by 3 bases, with 12 bases between. Germline loops: CDR1 SGHDN, CDR2 FVKESK. The CDR3 DNA sequence: TGTGCCAGCAGCCAAGAGGTGGGTGCCCACTACGAGCAGTACTTC. Its translation: CASSQEVGAHYEQYF.

This clonotype has ten or more counts. The chain employs TRBV6-1 and TRBJ1-2; TRBD1 agrees at 7 bases. J was trimmed by 6 bases and V by 5 bases; bases with no gene match: 6. The CDR3 has 13 amino acids. The germline V gene encodes CDR1 MNHNS and CDR2 SASEGT. The DNA for the CDR3 is TGTGCCAGCAGTCGACAGGGCACGAATGGCTACACCTTC. Its protein is CASSRQGTNGYTF.

With regard to this clonotype: Germline is not matched at one junction end, which may reflect a read error. This chain links TRBV6-6 with TRBJ1-1, with D unresolved. The CDR3 loop spans 15 amino acids. Germline values: CDR1 MNHNY, CDR2 SVGAGI (reference sequence). In DNA form, the CDR3 reads TGTGCCAGCAGTCACGCCAGGATGATGAACACTGTAGCTTTCTTT. This gives the protein CASSHARMMNTVAFF.

In this sample, this clonotype turned up many times. The rearrangement links TRBV6-2 or TRBV6-3 to TRBJ2-1; TRBD2 aligns across 9 bases. V was clipped by 7 bases and J by 9 bases; unmatched bases: 13. CDR3 length: 15 amino acids. Germline V gives CDR1 MNHEY, CDR2 SVGEGT. CDR3 DNA sequence: TGTGCCAGCACGTTCCTGGCGGGAGGGCCTGCTGAGCAGTTCTTC. Protein: CASTFLAGGPAEQFF.

This clonotype was counted many times. This chain links TRBV18 with TRBJ1-5, with TRBD1 as a possible D gene (6 bases). The CDR3 contains 14 residues. V lost 3 bases and J 2 bases, leaving 8 bases between the germline ends. Germline V gene sequence: CDR1 KGHSH, CDR2 LQKENI. This CDR3 is CASSPSGGNQPQHF. In DNA, the CDR3 is TGTGCCAGCTCACCCTCAGGGGGCAATCAGCCCCAGCATTTT.

Many counts were recorded for this clonotype. The J gene is TRBJ2-5, the V gene TRBV7-2, with unresolved D. The V end was cut by 1 base, the J end by 3 bases, with 9 bases between. Germline CDR1 SGHTA, CDR2 FQGNSA. This CDR3 has 14 amino acids. DNA for the CDR3: TGTGCCAGCAGCTTAGGGCCGACCGAAGAGACCCAGTACTTC. It is translated as CASSLGPTEETQYF.